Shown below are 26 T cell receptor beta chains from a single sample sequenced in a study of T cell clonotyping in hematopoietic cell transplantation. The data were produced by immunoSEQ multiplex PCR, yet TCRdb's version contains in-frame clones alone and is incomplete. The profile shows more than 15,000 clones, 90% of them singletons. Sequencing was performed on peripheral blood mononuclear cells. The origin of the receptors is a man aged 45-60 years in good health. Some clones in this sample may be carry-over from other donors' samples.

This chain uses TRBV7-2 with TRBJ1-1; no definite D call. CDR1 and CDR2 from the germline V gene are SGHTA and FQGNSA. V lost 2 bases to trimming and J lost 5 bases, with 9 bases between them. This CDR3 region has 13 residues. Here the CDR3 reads CASSLRVETEAFF. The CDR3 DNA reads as TGTGCCAGCAGCTTAAGGGTAGAGACTGAAGCTTTCTTT.

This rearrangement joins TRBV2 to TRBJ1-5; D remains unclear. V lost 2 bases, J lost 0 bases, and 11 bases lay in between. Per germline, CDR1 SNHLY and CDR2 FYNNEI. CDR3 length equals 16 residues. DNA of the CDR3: TGTGCCAGCAGTGAACTGTCACTCAATAGCAATCAGCCCCAGCATTTT. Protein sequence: CASSELSLNSNQPQHF.

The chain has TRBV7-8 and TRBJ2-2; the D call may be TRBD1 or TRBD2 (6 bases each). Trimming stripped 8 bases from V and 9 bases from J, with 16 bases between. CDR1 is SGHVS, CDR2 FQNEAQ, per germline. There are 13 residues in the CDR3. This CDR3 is CASRGQDHRELFF. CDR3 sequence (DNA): TGTGCCAGCCGGGGGCAGGACCACCGGGAGCTGTTTTTT.

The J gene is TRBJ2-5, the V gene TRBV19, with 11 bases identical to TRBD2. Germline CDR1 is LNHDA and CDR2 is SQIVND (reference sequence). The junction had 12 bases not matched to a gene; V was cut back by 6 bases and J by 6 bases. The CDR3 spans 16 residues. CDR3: CASSYALAGGLQTQYF. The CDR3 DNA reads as TGTGCCAGTAGCTACGCATTAGCGGGGGGGCTGCAGACCCAGTACTTC. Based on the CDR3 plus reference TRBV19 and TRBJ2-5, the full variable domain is DGGITQSPKYLFRKEGQNVTLSCEQNLNHDAMYWYRQDPGQGLRLIYYSQIVNDFQKGDIAEGYSVSREKKESFPLTVTSAQKNPTAFYLCASSYALAGGLQTQYFGPGTRLLVL.

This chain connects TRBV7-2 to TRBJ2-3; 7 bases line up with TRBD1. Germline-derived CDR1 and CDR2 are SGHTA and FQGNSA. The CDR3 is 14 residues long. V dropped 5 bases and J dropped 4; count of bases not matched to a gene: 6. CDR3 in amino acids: CASSRDRAADTQYF. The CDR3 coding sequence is TGTGCCAGCAGCCGTGACAGGGCGGCAGATACGCAGTATTTT.

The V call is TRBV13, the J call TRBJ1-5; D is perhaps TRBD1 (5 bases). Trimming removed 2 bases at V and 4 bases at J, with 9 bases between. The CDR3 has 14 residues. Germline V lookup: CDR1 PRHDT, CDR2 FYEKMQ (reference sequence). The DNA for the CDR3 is TGTGCCAGCAGCTTACAGGGTCCGAATCAGCCCCAGCATTTT. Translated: CASSLQGPNQPQHF.

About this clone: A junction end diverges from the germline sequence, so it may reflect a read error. Here the CDR3 DNA reads TGTGCCAGCAGCTCCGACAGGGGAAGCAGCTTC. Protein: CASSSDRGSSF. V gene TRBV9 combines with J gene TRBJ1-2, with 8 nucleotides matching TRBD1. The CDR3 extends over 11 amino acids. Looked up from germline, CDR1 is SGDLS and CDR2 is YYNGEE.

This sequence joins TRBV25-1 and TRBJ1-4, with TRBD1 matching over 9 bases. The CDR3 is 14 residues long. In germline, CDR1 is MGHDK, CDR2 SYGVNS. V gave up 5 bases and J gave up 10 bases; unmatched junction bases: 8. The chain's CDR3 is CASSPGTGYGKLFF. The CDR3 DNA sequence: TGTGCCAGCAGTCCAGGGACAGGGTACGGAAAACTGTTTTTT.

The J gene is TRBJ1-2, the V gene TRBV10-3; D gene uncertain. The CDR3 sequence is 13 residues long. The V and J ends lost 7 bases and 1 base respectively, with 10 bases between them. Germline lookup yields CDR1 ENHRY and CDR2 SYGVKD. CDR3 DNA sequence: TGTGCCATCACCACCACGGATAACTATGGCTACACCTTC. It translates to CAITTTDNYGYTF.

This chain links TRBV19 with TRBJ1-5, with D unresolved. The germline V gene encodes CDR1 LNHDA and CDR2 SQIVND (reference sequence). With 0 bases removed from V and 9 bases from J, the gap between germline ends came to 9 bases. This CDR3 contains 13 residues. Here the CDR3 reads CASSIDPPAPQHF. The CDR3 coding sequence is TGTGCCAGTAGTATAGACCCTCCTGCGCCCCAGCATTTT.

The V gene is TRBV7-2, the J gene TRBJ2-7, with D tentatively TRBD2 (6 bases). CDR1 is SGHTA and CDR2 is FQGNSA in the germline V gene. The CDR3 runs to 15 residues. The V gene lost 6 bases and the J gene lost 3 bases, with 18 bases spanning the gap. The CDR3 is CASRRPGTGNYEQYF. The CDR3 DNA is TGTGCCAGCAGACGTCCCGGGACTGGGAACTACGAGCAGTACTTC.

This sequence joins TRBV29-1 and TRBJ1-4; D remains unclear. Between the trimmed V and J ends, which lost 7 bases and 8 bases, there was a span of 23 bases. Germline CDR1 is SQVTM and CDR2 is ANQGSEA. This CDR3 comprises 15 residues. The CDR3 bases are TGCAGCGCGTTATTTTCGGGAGCTACTAGGGAAAAACTGTTTTTT. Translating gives CSALFSGATREKLFF.

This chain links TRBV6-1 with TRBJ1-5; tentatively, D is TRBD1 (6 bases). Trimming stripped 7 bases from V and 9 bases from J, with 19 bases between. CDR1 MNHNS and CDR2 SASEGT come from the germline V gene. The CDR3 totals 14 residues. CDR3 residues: CASTEGGVPLPQHF. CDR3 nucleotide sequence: TGTGCCAGCACCGAAGGGGGGGTTCCCTTGCCCCAGCATTTT.

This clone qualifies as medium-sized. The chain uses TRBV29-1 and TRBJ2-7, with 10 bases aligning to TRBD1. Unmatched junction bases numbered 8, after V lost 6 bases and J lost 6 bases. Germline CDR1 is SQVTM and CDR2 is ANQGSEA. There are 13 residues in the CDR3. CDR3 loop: CSVTGTGVGEQYF. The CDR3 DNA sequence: TGCAGCGTGACAGGGACAGGGGTAGGCGAGCAGTACTTC.

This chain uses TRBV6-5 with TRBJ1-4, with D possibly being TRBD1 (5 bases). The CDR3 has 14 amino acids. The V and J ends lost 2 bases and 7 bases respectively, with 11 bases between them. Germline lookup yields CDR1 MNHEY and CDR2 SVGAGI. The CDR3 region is CASSYAGFGEKLFF. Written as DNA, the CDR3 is TGTGCCAGCAGTTACGCAGGGTTCGGTGAAAAACTGTTTTTT.

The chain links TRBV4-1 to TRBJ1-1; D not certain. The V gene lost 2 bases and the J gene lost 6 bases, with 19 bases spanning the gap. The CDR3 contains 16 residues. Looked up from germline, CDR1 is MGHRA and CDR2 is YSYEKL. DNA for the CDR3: TGCGCCAGCAGCCAACCTGGGCGCCGGGGTGCTCCTGAAGCTTTCTTT. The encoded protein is CASSQPGRRGAPEAFF.

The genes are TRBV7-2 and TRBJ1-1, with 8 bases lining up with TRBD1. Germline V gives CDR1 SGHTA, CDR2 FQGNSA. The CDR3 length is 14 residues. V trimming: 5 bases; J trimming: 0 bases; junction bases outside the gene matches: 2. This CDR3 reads CASSVDRVNTEAFF. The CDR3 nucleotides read TGTGCCAGCAGCGTGGACAGGGTGAACACTGAAGCTTTCTTT.

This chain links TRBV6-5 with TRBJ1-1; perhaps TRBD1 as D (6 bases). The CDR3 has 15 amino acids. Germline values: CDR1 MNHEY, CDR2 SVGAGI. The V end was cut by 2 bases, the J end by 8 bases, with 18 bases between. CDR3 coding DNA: TGTGCCAGCAGTTACGAGGGGACAAACGCCCGAGAAGCTTTCTTT. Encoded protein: CASSYEGTNAREAFF.

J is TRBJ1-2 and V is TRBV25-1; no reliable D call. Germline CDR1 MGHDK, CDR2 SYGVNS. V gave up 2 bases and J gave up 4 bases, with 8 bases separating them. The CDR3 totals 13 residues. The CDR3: CASSEAGIYGYTF. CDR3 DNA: TGTGCCAGCAGTGAAGCCGGAATCTATGGCTACACCTTC.

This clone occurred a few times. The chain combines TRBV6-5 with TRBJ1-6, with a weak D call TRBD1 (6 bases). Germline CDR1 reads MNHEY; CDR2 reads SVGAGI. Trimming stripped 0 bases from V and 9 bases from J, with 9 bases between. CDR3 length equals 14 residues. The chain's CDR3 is CASSYSDSFSPLHF. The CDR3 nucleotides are TGTGCCAGCAGTTACTCGGACAGTTTTTCACCCCTCCACTTT.

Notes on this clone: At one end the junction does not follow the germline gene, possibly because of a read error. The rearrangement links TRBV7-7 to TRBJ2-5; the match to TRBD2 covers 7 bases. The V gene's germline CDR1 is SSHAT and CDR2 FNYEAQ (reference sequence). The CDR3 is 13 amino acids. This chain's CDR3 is CASSSGGQETQYF. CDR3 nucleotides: TGTGCTAGCAGCTCCGGGGGGCAAGAGACCCAGTACTTC.

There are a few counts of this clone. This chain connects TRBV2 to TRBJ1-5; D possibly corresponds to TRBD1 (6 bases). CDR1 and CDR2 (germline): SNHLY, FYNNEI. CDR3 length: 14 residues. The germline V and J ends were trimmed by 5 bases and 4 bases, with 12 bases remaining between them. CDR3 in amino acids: CASSLTGFNQPQHF. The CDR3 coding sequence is TGTGCCAGCAGTCTAACAGGGTTTAATCAGCCCCAGCATTTT.

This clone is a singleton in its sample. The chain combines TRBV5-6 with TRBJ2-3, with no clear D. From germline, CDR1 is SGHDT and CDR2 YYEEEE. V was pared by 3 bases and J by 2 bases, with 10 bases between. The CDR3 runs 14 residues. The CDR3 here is CASSSLGDTDTQYF. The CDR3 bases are TGTGCCAGCAGCTCGCTTGGGGACACAGATACGCAGTATTTT.

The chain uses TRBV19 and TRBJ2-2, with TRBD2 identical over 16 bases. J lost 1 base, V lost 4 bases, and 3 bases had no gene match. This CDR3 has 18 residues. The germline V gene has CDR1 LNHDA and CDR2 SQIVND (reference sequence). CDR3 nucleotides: TGTGCCAGTAGTAAGGGGACTAGCGGGGGGGAGAACACCGGGGAGCTGTTTTTT. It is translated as CASSKGTSGGENTGELFF.

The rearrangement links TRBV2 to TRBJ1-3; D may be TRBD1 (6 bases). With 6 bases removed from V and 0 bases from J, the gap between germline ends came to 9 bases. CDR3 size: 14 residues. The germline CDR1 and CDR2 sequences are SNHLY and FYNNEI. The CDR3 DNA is TGTGCCAGCAGACCGGACAGCTCTGGAAACACCATATATTTT. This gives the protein CASRPDSSGNTIYF.

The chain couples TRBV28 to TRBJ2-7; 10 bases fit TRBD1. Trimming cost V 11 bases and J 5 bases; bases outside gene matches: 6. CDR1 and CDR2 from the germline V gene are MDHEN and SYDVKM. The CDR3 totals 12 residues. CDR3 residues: CAAGTGAHEQYF. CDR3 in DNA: TGTGCCGCCGGGACAGGGGCCCACGAGCAGTACTTC.